The T cell receptor (beta chain) under discussion was sequenced for a study of human T cells and chemical hapten exposure. MiXCR, applied by TCRdb to the RACE reads, yields one record per CDR3 protein. The sample carries tens of thousands of distinct CDR3 sequences, about 6.8% recorded once. At least ten counts were recorded for this clonotype. Germline lookup yields CDR1 MDHEN and CDR2 SYDVKM. V lost 6 bases and J 6 bases, leaving 6 bases between the germline ends. There are 11 residues in the CDR3. As for time point: patch test 1, 2 weeks after DPC sensitization. Treatment indicated: therapeutic diphenylcyclopropenone sensitization with weekly scalp DPC.

This sequence was found in a woman aged 25 to 45 with alopecia areata. Some clones in this sample may be carry-over from other donors' samples. V usage is TRBV28 and J usage is TRBJ2-1; no firm D call. The material sequenced was whole blood, taken in connection with sensitization to the hapten diphenylcyclopropenone (DPC). CDR3 amino acids: CASSHTNEQFF. The CDR3 nucleotides are TGTGCCAGCAGCCACACCAATGAGCAGTTCTTC. The complete variable domain, with remaining parts taken from reference TRBV28 and TRBJ2-1, reads DVKVTQSSRYLVKRTGEKVFLECVQDMDHENMFWYRQDPGLGLRLIYFSYDVKMKEKGDIPEGYSVSREKKERFSLILESASTNQTSMYLCASSHTNEQFFGPGTRLTVL.